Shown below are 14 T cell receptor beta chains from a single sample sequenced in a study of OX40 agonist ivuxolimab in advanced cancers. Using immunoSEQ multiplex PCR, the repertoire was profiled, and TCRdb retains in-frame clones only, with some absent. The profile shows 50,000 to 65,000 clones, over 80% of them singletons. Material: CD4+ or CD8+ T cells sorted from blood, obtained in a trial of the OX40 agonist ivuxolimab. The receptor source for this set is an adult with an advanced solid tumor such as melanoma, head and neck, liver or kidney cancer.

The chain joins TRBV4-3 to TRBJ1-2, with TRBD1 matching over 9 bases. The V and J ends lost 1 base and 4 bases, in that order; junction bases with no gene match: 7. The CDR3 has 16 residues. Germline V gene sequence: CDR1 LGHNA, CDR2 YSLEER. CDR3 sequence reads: CASSQVGTGSFYGYTF. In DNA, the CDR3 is TGCGCCAGCAGCCAAGTTGGGACAGGGAGTTTCTATGGCTACACCTTC.

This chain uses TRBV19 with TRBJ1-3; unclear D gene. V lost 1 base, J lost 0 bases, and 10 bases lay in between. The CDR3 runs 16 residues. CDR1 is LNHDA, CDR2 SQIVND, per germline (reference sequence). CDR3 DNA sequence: TGTGCCAGTAGTATAGCGTCAAGAAGCTCTGGAAACACCATATATTTT. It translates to CASSIASRSSGNTIYF.

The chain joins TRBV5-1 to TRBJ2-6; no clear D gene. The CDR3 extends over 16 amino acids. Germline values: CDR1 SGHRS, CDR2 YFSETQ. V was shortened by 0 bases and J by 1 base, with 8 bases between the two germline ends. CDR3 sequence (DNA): TGCGCCAGCAGCTTGGCCGGGCTTTCTGGGGCCAACGTCCTGACTTTC. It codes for CASSLAGLSGANVLTF.

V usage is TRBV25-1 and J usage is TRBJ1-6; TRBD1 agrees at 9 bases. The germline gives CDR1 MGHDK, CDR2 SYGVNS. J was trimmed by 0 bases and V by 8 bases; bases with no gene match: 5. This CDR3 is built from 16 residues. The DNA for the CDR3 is TGTGCCAGCCAATTGACAGGGGGCTCCTATAATTCACCCCTCCACTTT. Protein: CASQLTGGSYNSPLHF.

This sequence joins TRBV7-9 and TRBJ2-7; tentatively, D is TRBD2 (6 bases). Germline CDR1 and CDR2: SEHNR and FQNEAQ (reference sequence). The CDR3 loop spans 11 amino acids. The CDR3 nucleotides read TGTAGAGGAGGGAGACTGGTCGAGCAGTACTTC. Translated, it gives CRGGRLVEQYF.

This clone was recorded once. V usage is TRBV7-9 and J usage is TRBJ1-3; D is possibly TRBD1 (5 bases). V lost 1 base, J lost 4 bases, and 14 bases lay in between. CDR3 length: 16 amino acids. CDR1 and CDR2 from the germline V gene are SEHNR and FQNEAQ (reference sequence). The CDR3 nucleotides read TGTGCCAGCAGCTTAGAGCCCACCGGGGCCGGAAACACCATATATTTT. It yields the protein CASSLEPTGAGNTIYF.

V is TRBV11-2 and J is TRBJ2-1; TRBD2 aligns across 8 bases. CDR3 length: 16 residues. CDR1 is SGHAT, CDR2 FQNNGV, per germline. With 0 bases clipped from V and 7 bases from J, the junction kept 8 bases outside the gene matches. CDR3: CASSLDLGGAGNEQFF. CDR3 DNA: TGTGCCAGCAGCTTAGATCTCGGGGGGGCAGGGAATGAGCAGTTCTTC.

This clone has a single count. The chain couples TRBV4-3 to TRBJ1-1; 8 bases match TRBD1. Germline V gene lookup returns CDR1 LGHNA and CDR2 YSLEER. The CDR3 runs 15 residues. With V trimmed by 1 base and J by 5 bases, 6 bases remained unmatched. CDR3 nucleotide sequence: TGCGCCAGCAGCCAAGGGGACAGGAGTTTAACTGAAGCTTTCTTT. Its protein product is CASSQGDRSLTEAFF.

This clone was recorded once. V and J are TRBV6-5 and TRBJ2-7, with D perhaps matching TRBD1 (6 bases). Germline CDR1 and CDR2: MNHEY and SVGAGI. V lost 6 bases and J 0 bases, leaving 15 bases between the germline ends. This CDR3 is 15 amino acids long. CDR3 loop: CASSLQGSSSYEQYF. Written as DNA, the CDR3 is TGTGCCAGCAGCCTACAGGGTTCGAGCTCCTACGAGCAGTACTTC.

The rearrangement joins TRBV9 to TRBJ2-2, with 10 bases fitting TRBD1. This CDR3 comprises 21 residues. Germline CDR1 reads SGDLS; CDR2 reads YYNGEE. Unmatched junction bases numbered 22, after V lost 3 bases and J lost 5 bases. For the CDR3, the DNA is TGTGCCAGCAGCGGGCTCGGTGGGGGACAGGGGATTATGCTGGGGACCGGGGAGCTGTTTTTT. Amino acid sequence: CASSGLGGGQGIMLGTGELFF. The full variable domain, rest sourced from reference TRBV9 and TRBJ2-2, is DSGVTQTPKHLITATGQRVTLRCSPRSGDLSVYWYQQSLDQGLQFLIQYYNGEERAKGNILERFSAQQFPDLHSELNLSSLELGDSALYFCASSGLGGGQGIMLGTGELFFGEGSRLTVL.

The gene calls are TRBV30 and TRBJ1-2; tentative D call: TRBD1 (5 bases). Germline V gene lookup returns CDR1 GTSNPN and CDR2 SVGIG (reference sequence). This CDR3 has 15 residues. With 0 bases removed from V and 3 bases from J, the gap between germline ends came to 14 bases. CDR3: CAWSVRGAPYYGYTF. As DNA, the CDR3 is TGTGCCTGGAGTGTAAGAGGGGCGCCTTACTATGGCTACACCTTC.

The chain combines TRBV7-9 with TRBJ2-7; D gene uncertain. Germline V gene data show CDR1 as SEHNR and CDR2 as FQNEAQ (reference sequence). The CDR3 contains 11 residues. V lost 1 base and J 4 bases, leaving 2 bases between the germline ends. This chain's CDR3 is CASSLEYEQYF. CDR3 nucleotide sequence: TGTGCCAGCAGCTTAGAGTACGAGCAGTACTTC.

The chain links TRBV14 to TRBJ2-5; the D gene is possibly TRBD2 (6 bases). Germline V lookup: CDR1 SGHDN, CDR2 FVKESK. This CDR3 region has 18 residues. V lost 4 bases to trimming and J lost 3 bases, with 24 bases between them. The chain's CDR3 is CASSRGPTQRANKETQYF. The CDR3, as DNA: TGTGCCAGCAGCCGAGGACCCACTCAGCGGGCAAACAAAGAGACCCAGTACTTC. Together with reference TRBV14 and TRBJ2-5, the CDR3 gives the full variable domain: EAGVTQFPSHSVIEKGQTVTLRCDPISGHDNLYWYRRVMGKEIKFLLHFVKESKQDESGMPNNRFLAERTGGTYSTLKVQPAELEDSGVYFCASSRGPTQRANKETQYFGPGTRLLVL.

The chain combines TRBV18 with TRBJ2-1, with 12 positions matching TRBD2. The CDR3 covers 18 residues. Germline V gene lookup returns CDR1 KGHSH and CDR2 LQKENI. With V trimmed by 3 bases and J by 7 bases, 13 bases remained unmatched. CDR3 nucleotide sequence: TGTGCCAGCTCACCGCGTGGTTACCTAGCGGGAGGGATTAATGAGCAGTTCTTC. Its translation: CASSPRGYLAGGINEQFF.